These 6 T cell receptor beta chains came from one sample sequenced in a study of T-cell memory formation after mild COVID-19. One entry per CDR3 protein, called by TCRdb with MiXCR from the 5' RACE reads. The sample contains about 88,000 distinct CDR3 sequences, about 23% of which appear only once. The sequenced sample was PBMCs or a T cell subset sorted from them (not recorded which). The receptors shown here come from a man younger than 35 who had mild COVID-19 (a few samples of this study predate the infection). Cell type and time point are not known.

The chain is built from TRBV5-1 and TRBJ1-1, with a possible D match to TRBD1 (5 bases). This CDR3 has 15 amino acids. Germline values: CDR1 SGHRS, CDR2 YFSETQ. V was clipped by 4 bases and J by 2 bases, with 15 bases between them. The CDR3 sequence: CASSIWTGPNTEAFF. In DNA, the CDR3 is TGCGCCAGCAGCATTTGGACGGGGCCAAACACTGAAGCTTTCTTT.

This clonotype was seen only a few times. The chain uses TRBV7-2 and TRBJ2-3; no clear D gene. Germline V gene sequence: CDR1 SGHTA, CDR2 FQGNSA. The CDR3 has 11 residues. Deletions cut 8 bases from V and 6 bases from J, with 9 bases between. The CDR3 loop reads CASGRMDTQYF. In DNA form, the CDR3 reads TGTGCCAGCGGCCGGATGGATACGCAGTATTTT.

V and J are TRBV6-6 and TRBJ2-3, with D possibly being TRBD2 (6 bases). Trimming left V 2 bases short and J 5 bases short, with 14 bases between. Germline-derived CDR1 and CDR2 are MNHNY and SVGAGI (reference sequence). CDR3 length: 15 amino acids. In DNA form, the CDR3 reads TGTGCCAGCAGTTACCCGACTAGGGATCTAGATACGCAGTATTTT. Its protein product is CASSYPTRDLDTQYF.

The DNA of the CDR3 is TGTGCCAGCAGTTTGGGCATTCCCTACGAGCAGTACTTC. Translated, it gives CASSLGIPYEQYF. This sequence joins TRBV27 and TRBJ2-7, with D hard to call. Trimming left V 3 bases short and J 2 bases short, with 8 bases between. In germline, CDR1 is MNHEY, CDR2 SMNVEV (reference sequence). The CDR3 consists of 13 residues.

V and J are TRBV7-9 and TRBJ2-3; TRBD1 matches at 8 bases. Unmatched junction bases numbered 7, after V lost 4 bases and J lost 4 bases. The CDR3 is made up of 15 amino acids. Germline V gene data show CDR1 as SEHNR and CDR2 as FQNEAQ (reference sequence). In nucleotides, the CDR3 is TGTGCCAGCAGCTCCCCGGACAGGGAAGCAGATACGCAGTATTTT. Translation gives CASSSPDREADTQYF.

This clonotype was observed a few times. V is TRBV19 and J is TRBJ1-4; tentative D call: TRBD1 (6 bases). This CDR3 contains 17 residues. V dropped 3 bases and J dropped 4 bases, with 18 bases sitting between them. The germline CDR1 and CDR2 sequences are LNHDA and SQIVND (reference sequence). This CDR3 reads CASSIRASDSNNEKLFF. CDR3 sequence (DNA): TGTGCCAGTAGTATCCGAGCCTCGGACAGCAATAATGAAAAACTGTTTTTT.